Shown below are 10 T cell receptor beta chains from a single sample sequenced in a study of cytomegalovirus exposure and HLA in healthy donors. Vbeta (60) and Jbeta (13) primers were used in the PCR. Repertoires were generated with immunoSEQ multiplex PCR, while TCRdb's copy carries only in-frame clones and drops some. The data show 150,000 to 200,000 clones, 80% seen once. Sample: PBMCs. These receptors all stem from a boy aged 5-17 years in good health and CMV-seronegative.

The chain recombines TRBV10-3 with TRBJ2-1; 8 bases are a match to TRBD2. From germline, CDR1 is ENHRY and CDR2 SYGVKD. The CDR3 is made up of 15 amino acids. Trimming took 6 bases from V and 4 from J; bases not matched to a gene: 8. The CDR3 DNA follows: TGTGCCATCAGCGGACCGGGACTAGTATACAATGAGCAGTTCTTC. Amino acids: CAISGPGLVYNEQFF.

The V call is TRBV6-1, the J call TRBJ1-1, with 7 bases that match TRBD1. V gave up 2 bases and J gave up 10 bases; unmatched junction bases: 4. The V gene's germline CDR1 is MNHNS and CDR2 SASEGT. The CDR3 extends over 12 amino acids. CDR3 in DNA: TGTGCCAGCAGTGAATTCCAGGGGGGAGCTTTCTTT. It encodes CASSEFQGGAFF.

This chain joins TRBV6-5 and TRBJ1-2; D is possibly TRBD1 (5 bases). The CDR3 covers 12 residues. Germline CDR1 MNHEY, CDR2 SVGAGI. V shed 6 bases and J shed 7 bases, with 12 bases lying between them. CDR3 DNA: TGTGCCAGCAGAGGGGAGGGAAGTGGCTACACCTTC. Encoded protein: CASRGEGSGYTF.

CDR3 bases: TGTGCCAGCACCGAGACTGGGGAGCAGTTCTTC. Amino acid sequence: CASTETGEQFF. The V gene is TRBV2, the J gene TRBJ2-1; the D is unclear. Trimming left V 7 bases short and J 10 bases short, with 11 bases between. The CDR3 totals 11 residues. The germline CDR1 and CDR2 sequences are SNHLY and FYNNEI.

The chain carries TRBV11-3 and TRBJ2-7; tentative D call: TRBD2 (6 bases). Germline lookup yields CDR1 SGHNT and CDR2 YENEEA. This CDR3 is 14 amino acids long. V gave up 3 bases and J gave up 3 bases, with 12 bases separating them. The CDR3 DNA sequence: TGTGCCAGCAGCTTTAGCGGAACGGGCTACGAGCAGTACTTC. Translation: CASSFSGTGYEQYF.

The rearrangement joins TRBV7-2 to TRBJ1-1; D is uncertain. CDR3 size: 16 residues. CDR1 is SGHTA, CDR2 FQGNSA, per germline. V was shortened by 7 bases and J by 3 bases, with 21 bases between the two germline ends. CDR3 bases: TGTGCCAGCATCCCATATTTCGGGCGGCGGGACACTGAAGCTTTCTTT. It encodes CASIPYFGRRDTEAFF.

In this sample, this clone turned up once. The V call is TRBV5-1, the J call TRBJ1-1, with D possibly TRBD1 on 5 matching bases. Germline CDR1 is SGHRS and CDR2 is YFSETQ. V gave up 4 bases and J gave up 1 base, with 8 bases separating them. The CDR3 runs 13 residues. CDR3 region: CASSIDRNTEAFF. Written as DNA, the CDR3 is TGCGCCAGCAGCATCGACAGGAACACTGAAGCTTTCTTT.

J is TRBJ1-5 and V is TRBV4-1; no clear D gene. The CDR3 has 15 amino acids. Trimming took 1 base from V and 5 from J, leaving 12 bases between them. Germline-derived CDR1 and CDR2 are MGHRA and YSYEKL. This CDR3 reads CASSQATGADQPQHF. The CDR3 nucleotides are TGCGCCAGCAGCCAAGCCACGGGAGCGGATCAGCCCCAGCATTTT.

In its sample, this clone was seen a few times. The chain couples TRBV29-1 to TRBJ2-5; D is uncertain. Germline V gene data show CDR1 as SQVTM and CDR2 as ANQGSEA. The ends were cut back, 4 bases at V and 2 bases at J, with 11 bases in the middle. The CDR3 is 13 residues long. In DNA form, the CDR3 reads TGCAGCGTTGGGGCCACCCATCAAGAGACCCAGTACTTC. It yields the protein CSVGATHQETQYF.

This chain links TRBV19 with TRBJ2-7, with 14 bases aligning to TRBD2. V was clipped by 3 bases and J by 4 bases; unmatched bases: 5. Germline loops: CDR1 LNHDA, CDR2 SQIVND (reference sequence). CDR3 length equals 16 residues. This CDR3 reads CASSIRTSGRTYEQYF. The CDR3 DNA reads TGTGCCAGTAGTATCAGGACTAGCGGGAGGACTTACGAGCAGTACTTC.